One and the same sample provided the 18 T cell receptor beta chains below, sequenced in a study of shared clonotypes between healthy human individuals. Assay used: immunoSEQ multiplex PCR; TCRdb lists only in-frame clones, some missing. The table lists approximately 1.5 million clones, under 99% of them singletons. The specimen was naive CD4+ T cells sorted from blood. Subset specified: CD45RA+ positively selected. The receptors originated from a man aged 30 to 45 in good health.

For the CDR3, the DNA is TGTGCCAGCAGTTTGACCGGACGTGTTGTATCCAACTCCTACGAGCAGTACTTC. It is translated as CASSLTGRVVSNSYEQYF. This chain uses TRBV27 with TRBJ2-7; D not resolved. Germline V gene lookup returns CDR1 MNHEY and CDR2 SMNVEV (reference sequence). CDR3 size: 18 residues. V lost 3 bases and J lost 0, with 21 bases in between.

This chain joins TRBV10-3 and TRBJ1-5; 8 bases line up with TRBD1. The CDR3 has 15 residues. Losses at the gene ends were 4 bases for V and 9 bases for J; bases not matched to a gene: 11. The germline CDR1 and CDR2 sequences are ENHRY and SYGVKD. The CDR3 here is CAISGTTGDFGPQHF. The CDR3 region has the DNA TGTGCCATCAGTGGAACGACAGGGGATTTTGGGCCCCAGCATTTT.

To note about this clone: The germline gene is not matched at one end of the junction; a read error may be the cause. The rearrangement joins TRBV7-7 to TRBJ1-5; maybe TRBD1 (6 bases). CDR3 length equals 17 residues. Germline CDR1 is SSHAT and CDR2 is FNYEAQ (reference sequence). In nucleotides, the CDR3 is TGTGCTAGCAGCTTAGAACGGGGGGCAGGGAGCAATCAGCCCCAGCATTTT. Protein sequence: CASSLERGAGSNQPQHF.

The chain employs TRBV2 and TRBJ1-6; D is unresolved. V lost 7 bases and J lost 9, with 22 bases in between. The length of the CDR3 is 16 residues. CDR1 is SNHLY and CDR2 is FYNNEI in the germline V gene. CDR3 bases: TGTGCCAGCACGGGAGGTCCTTCCCGTCCCCTTTCACCCCTCCACTTT. Translation gives CASTGGPSRPLSPLHF.

Worth noting for this clone: This sample also contains other DNA sequences that code for the same CDR3. The V gene is TRBV28, the J gene TRBJ1-5, with unresolved D. The CDR3 is 12 residues long. Between the trimmed V and J ends, which lost 6 bases and 2 bases, there was a span of 5 bases. The V gene's germline CDR1 is MDHEN and CDR2 SYDVKM. CDR3: CASSFGNQPQHF. In DNA form, the CDR3 reads TGTGCCAGCAGCTTTGGCAATCAGCCCCAGCATTTT.

The chain recombines TRBV6-1 with TRBJ1-2; D might be TRBD1 (5 bases). The germline V and J ends were trimmed by 6 bases and 8 bases, with 22 bases remaining between them. This CDR3 contains 15 residues. CDR1 and CDR2 from the germline V gene are MNHNS and SASEGT. The CDR3 nucleotides are TGTGCCAGCAGCGAGGGGACGGCATTAAGCTACGGCTACACCTTC. This translates into CASSEGTALSYGYTF.

The chain has TRBV5-6 and TRBJ1-5; possibly TRBD1 for D (5 bases). CDR3 length: 17 residues. Trimming shortened V by 2 bases and J by 3 bases, and 18 bases separated the two germline ends. In germline, CDR1 is SGHDT, CDR2 YYEEEE. The CDR3 is CASSLSLGEANNQPQHF. The CDR3 DNA follows: TGTGCCAGCAGCTTAAGTTTGGGGGAGGCGAACAATCAGCCCCAGCATTTT.

In the case of this clone: Other DNA sequences of this sample code for an identical CDR3. This chain connects TRBV9 to TRBJ2-7; D remains unclear. The CDR3 covers 14 residues. V lost 0 bases and J lost 2, with 9 bases in between. Looked up from germline, CDR1 is SGDLS and CDR2 is YYNGEE. The chain's CDR3 is CASSVGPGAYEQYF. As DNA, the CDR3 is TGTGCCAGCAGCGTAGGCCCAGGAGCCTACGAGCAGTACTTC.

In nucleotides, the CDR3 is TGTGCCAGCAGGGGGTGGTACGAGCAGTACTTC. Protein: CASRGWYEQYF. The V and J genes are TRBV28 and TRBJ2-7; no reliable D call. Trimming removed 6 bases at V and 4 bases at J, with 7 bases between. Germline V lookup: CDR1 MDHEN, CDR2 SYDVKM. The CDR3 sequence is 11 residues long.

A word on this clone: The identical CDR3 is also encoded by other nucleotide sequences in the sample. This chain links TRBV5-1 with TRBJ2-3; possible D gene TRBD1, 5 bases. V dropped 0 bases and J dropped 1 base, with 9 bases sitting between them. The germline V gene has CDR1 SGHRS and CDR2 YFSETQ. CDR3 length equals 15 residues. Written as DNA, the CDR3 is TGCGCCAGCAGCTTGGGGGGCGTTGGCACAGATACGCAGTATTTT. Protein sequence: CASSLGGVGTDTQYF.

This rearrangement joins TRBV27 to TRBJ2-7; the D gene is possibly TRBD2 (7 bases). Germline V gives CDR1 MNHEY, CDR2 SMNVEV (reference sequence). The CDR3 has 12 residues. V lost 8 bases, J lost 4 bases, and 12 bases lay in between. The CDR3 nucleotides are TGTGCCAGCGGGGGGGCTAGATACGAGCAGTACTTC. This sequence encodes CASGGARYEQYF.

This chain joins TRBV28 and TRBJ1-2, with a tentative D call TRBD1 (5 bases). Trimming stripped 5 bases from V and 5 bases from J, with 12 bases between. This CDR3 is 13 amino acids long. In germline, CDR1 is MDHEN, CDR2 SYDVKM. In DNA form, the CDR3 reads TGTGCCAGCAGTGAAAGGGACGGGTATGGCTACACCTTC. It specifies CASSERDGYGYTF.

The V and J genes are TRBV10-3 and TRBJ2-5, with D perhaps TRBD1 (5 bases). Trimming left V 6 bases short and J 4 bases short, with 12 bases between. Germline CDR1 reads ENHRY; CDR2 reads SYGVKD. The CDR3 has 13 amino acids. This chain's CDR3 is CAISQGNGETQYF. The CDR3 nucleotides are TGTGCCATCAGCCAGGGAAATGGAGAGACCCAGTACTTC.

This clone showed up just once. This chain uses TRBV27 with TRBJ1-1, with a possible D match to TRBD1 (5 bases). The CDR3 is 14 amino acids. With 1 base removed from V and 8 bases from J, the gap between germline ends came to 14 bases. Germline CDR1 MNHEY, CDR2 SMNVEV (reference sequence). The CDR3 loop reads CASSLLGRAGEAFF. CDR3 coding DNA: TGTGCCAGCAGTTTATTGGGCAGGGCTGGGGAAGCTTTCTTT.

The chain couples TRBV19 to TRBJ2-2, with no clear D. The CDR3 runs to 12 residues. The ends were cut back, 5 bases at V and 7 bases at J, with 8 bases in the middle. Germline CDR1 and CDR2: LNHDA and SQIVND (reference sequence). For the CDR3, the DNA is TGTGCCAGTAGTCTTCTATTCGGGGAGCTGTTTTTT. Amino acid sequence: CASSLLFGELFF.

The gene calls are TRBV15 and TRBJ1-4, with no clear D. The CDR3 totals 16 residues. Trimming cost V 0 bases and J 4 bases, with 12 bases left between them. CDR1 and CDR2 (germline): LNHNV, YYDKDF (reference sequence). CDR3 protein: CATSRDRQRRNEKLFF. CDR3 DNA: TGTGCCACCAGCAGAGATCGTCAGCGACGTAATGAAAAACTGTTTTTT.

The chain recombines TRBV18 with TRBJ2-7; D possibly uses TRBD1 or TRBD2 (6 bases each). The CDR3 loop spans 19 amino acids. V was trimmed by 1 base and J by 3 bases, leaving 25 bases between them. Germline V CDR1 and CDR2: KGHSH, LQKENI. Here the CDR3 reads CASSPLRVRGTGDFYEQYF. The CDR3 region has the DNA TGTGCCAGCTCACCACTCAGAGTAAGGGGGACTGGGGATTTCTACGAGCAGTACTTC.

The gene calls are TRBV27 and TRBJ2-7, with TRBD2 matching over 9 bases. The germline CDR1 and CDR2 sequences are MNHEY and SMNVEV (reference sequence). There are 15 residues in the CDR3. V shed 0 bases, J shed 2 bases, and the junction held 2 bases outside the gene matches. The CDR3 reads CASSLSTSGPYEQYF. Here the CDR3 DNA reads TGTGCCAGCAGTTTATCGACTAGCGGTCCCTACGAGCAGTACTTC.